Listed below are T cell receptor beta chains from one sample, sequenced in a study of somatic mutations in cytotoxic T cells in rheumatoid arthritis. TCRdb's copy holds only in-frame clones and misses some; the assay was immunoSEQ multiplex PCR. Found here are 25,000 to 35,000 clones, about 87% of them singletons; the top ten hold over 7.5%. The sample was CD8+ T cells sorted from blood. The receptors come from an adult with rheumatoid arthritis. Both conserved end residues are part of each CDR3. A D gene is named only where the DNA matches it firmly. A clone size is listed for some rows: how often the clone was seen (once, few, many), or a class if it is expanded.

TRBV5-1,.,TRBJ1-1,TRBD1,TGCGCCAGCAGCTCCCGGGACAGGGGTTATACTGAAGCTTTCTTT,CASSSRDRGYTEAFF
TRBV14,.,TRBJ2-1,.,TGTGCCAGCAGCCAGGGATATTCCTACAATGAGCAGTTCTTC,CASSQGYSYNEQFF
TRBV27,.,TRBJ1-2,.,TGTGCCAGCAGTTTATCCCCACTTGGGGCCGGTAACTATGGCTACACCTTC,CASSLSPLGAGNYGYTF
TRBV7-3,.,TRBJ1-2,.,TGTGCCAGCAGCTTAAACTTGGGGGATGGCTACACCTTC,CASSLNLGDGYTF
TRBV19,.,TRBJ2-3,.,TGTGCCAGTAGTAACCACTTAGATACGCAGTATTTT,CASSNHLDTQYF
TRBV7-2,.,TRBJ1-1,.,TGTGCCAGCAGCTTATCAGGGTACACTGAAGCTTTCTTT,CASSLSGYTEAFF
TRBV27,.,TRBJ2-1,.,TGTGCCAGCTCGGGACGGAGGGGATACAATGAGCAGTTCTTC,CASSGRRGYNEQFF
TRBV15,.,TRBJ2-7,TRBD1,TGTGCCACCAGCAGAGATCTCGGGACAGGGGGCTACGAGCAGTACTTC,CATSRDLGTGGYEQYF
TRBV10-1,.,TRBJ2-1,TRBD2,TGCGCCAGCAGCGAAGGACTAGCGGAGTACAATGAGCAGTTCTTC,CASSEGLAEYNEQFF
TRBV4-3,.,TRBJ1-5,.,TGCGCCAGCAGCCAAGATTGGAGGGGACGGGGTCAGCCCCAGCATTTT,CASSQDWRGRGQPQHF
TRBV4-3,.,TRBJ1-4,.,TGCGCCAGCAGCCCCGAGGGGGAGTCCGGGGGTCGAGAAAAACTGTTTTTT,CASSPEGESGGREKLFF
TRBV6-1,once,TRBJ2-5,TRBD1,TGTGCCAGCAGTGCCGACGGACAGGGGGCTTATCAAGAGACCCAGTACTTC,CASSADGQGAYQETQYF
TRBV28,.,TRBJ2-2,TRBD2,TGTGCATCGGGGGGGCTCACCGGGGAGCTGTTTTTT,CASGGLTGELFF
TRBV28,.,TRBJ2-1,.,TGTGCCAGCAGTTTATGGGGTTTTGAGGGGGGGAACAATGAGCAGTTCTTC,CASSLWGFEGGNNEQFF
TRBV11-2,.,TRBJ2-7,.,TGTGCCAGCAGCCTCCCCGAGGGACCTGCTGCCAACGAGCAGTACTTC,CASSLPEGPAANEQYF
TRBV28,.,TRBJ1-2,.,TGTGCCAGCATCAAAAGGGGGGGGGTGAACTATGGCTACACCTTC,CASIKRGGVNYGYTF
TRBV7-9,.,TRBJ2-5,.,TGTGCCAGCAGCCCGTCGGGCAGTCTGAGAGAGACCCAGTACTTC,CASSPSGSLRETQYF
TRBV29-1,.,TRBJ1-4,.,TGCAGCGTTGAAGTGACAGGCCATAATGAAAAACTGTTTTTT,CSVEVTGHNEKLFF
TRBV19,.,TRBJ1-3,.,TGTGCCAGTAGTATACACTTCGCGCTCTCTGGAAACACCATATATTTT,CASSIHFALSGNTIYF
TRBV6-6,.,TRBJ2-3,TRBD1,TGTGCCAGCAGCCTGGACAGGGGCTACGGTGCAGATACGCAGTATTTT,CASSLDRGYGADTQYF
TRBV6-5,.,TRBJ2-2,.,TGTGCCAGCAGTCCTTGGGCGGGACTCACCGGGGAGCTGTTTTTT,CASSPWAGLTGELFF
TRBV4-3,once,TRBJ2-3,TRBD2,TGCGCCAGCAGCCAAGATCACTGGCTAGCGGGGGGCTCTAGCACAGATACGCAGTATTTT,CASSQDHWLAGGSSTDTQYF
TRBV6-1,.,TRBJ1-1,TRBD1,TGTGCCAGCAGTGACGGACAGGGCAAGGGGGACACTGAAGCTTTCTTT,CASSDGQGKGDTEAFF
TRBV27,.,TRBJ2-2,.,TGTGCCAGCAGTTTAGTCGAGGGGCGGAACACCGGGGAGCTGTTTTTT,CASSLVEGRNTGELFF
TRBV29-1,.,TRBJ2-5,TRBD2,TGCAGCGTTGAACTAGCGGGGGGGCATGAGACCCAGTACTTC,CSVELAGGHETQYF
TRBV27,once,TRBJ2-3,TRBD2,TGTGCCAGCAGGTCGAAGGCTAGCGGACATACCTCTAGCACAGATACGCAGTATTTT,CASRSKASGHTSSTDTQYF
TRBV27,.,TRBJ1-5,TRBD1,TGTGCCAGCAGTATGGGACAGGGGGCCAGGCGGCCCCAGCATTTT,CASSMGQGARRPQHF
TRBV30,.,TRBJ2-1,.,TGTGCCTGGTCAGGGGAGAATGAGCAGTTCTTC,CAWSGENEQFF
TRBV10-3,few,TRBJ2-7,.,TGTGCCATCAGTGAGTCGAAATACGAGCAGTACTTC,CAISESKYEQYF
TRBV6-1,.,TRBJ1-1,.,TGTGCCAGCAGTTTGGGACCGACCTATGAAGCTTTCTTT,CASSLGPTYEAFF
TRBV29-1,.,TRBJ1-2,TRBD1,TGCAGCGTTGACTGGGGACAGGGCAATGGCTACACCTTC,CSVDWGQGNGYTF
TRBV5-1,.,TRBJ2-7,TRBD1,TGCGCCAGCAGCTTATGGACAGGCTCCTACGAGCAGTACTTC,CASSLWTGSYEQYF
TRBV11-2,once,TRBJ2-7,.,TGTGCCAGCAGCTCCCAGGGAATTGGCGAGCAGTACTTC,CASSSQGIGEQYF
TRBV7-3,.,TRBJ2-1,TRBD1,TGTGCCAGCAGCTTCGGGACAGGGGGACAATTTGAGCAGTTCTTC,CASSFGTGGQFEQFF
TRBV6-5,.,TRBJ2-1,TRBD2,TGTGCCAGCAGTTACGGGACTAGCGGGTACAATGAGCAGTTCTTC,CASSYGTSGYNEQFF
TRBV4-1,.,TRBJ2-1,TRBD2,TGCGCCAGCAGGCTGACGGAGCGGGGGGAGCAGTTCTTC,CASRLTERGEQFF
TRBV13,.,TRBJ2-5,.,TGTGCCAGCAGCTCGGCCTCAGGGGTCGATGAGACCCAGTACTTC,CASSSASGVDETQYF
TRBV27,.,TRBJ2-5,.,TGTGCCAGCAGTCCGCTCGGGGAGACCCAGTACTTC,CASSPLGETQYF